This T cell receptor beta chain originates from a study of shared clonotypes between healthy human individuals. V shed 2 bases and J shed 3 bases, with 11 bases lying between them. This CDR3 has 14 residues. Germline V CDR1 and CDR2: KGHSH, LQKENI. Original handling: ImmunoSEQ junction-only sequences lacked quality scores, so their filtering differed. The data were produced by immunoSEQ multiplex PCR, yet TCRdb's version contains in-frame clones alone and is incomplete. V and J calls and clone size are as listed in that table; D and trimming were resolved from the DNA. In the table there are under 2.5 million clones, 85% to 95% of which are singletons. Study observations and caveats: Estimated clonotype richness was generally higher in naive than memory subsets. Sorted-subset sequencing was shown by rarefaction to be incomplete despite large depth.

On this clone: Its antigen is currently unknown.

The genes are TRBV18 and TRBJ2-7; D is unclear. The TCR comes from a man aged 18 to 29 in good health. Some clones in this sample may be carry-over from other donors' samples. The sequenced sample was naive CD4+ T cells from PBMCs. Subset defined: CD45RA+ positively selected. CDR3 amino acids: CASSPGRINYEQYF. The CDR3 nucleotides read TGTGCCAGCTCACCAGGCAGGATAAACTACGAGCAGTACTTC.